This TCR beta chain was captured by sequencing in a study of OX40 agonist ivuxolimab in advanced cancers. Study as a whole: Ivuxolimab was administered intravenously to patients at 0.01 to 10 mg/kg every 2 weeks.

There are a few counts of this clone. The CDR3 covers 13 residues. V lost 1 base to trimming and J lost 8 bases, with 11 bases between them. The germline CDR1 and CDR2 sequences are SGHDN and FVKESK. Generated by immunoSEQ multiplex PCR, the TCRdb table keeps only in-frame clones and is missing some. This sample has 45,000 or so clones; around 87% occur once, and the top ten carry around 11%. The chain joins TRBV14 to TRBJ1-2; D might be TRBD1 (5 bases). The material sequenced was CD4+ or CD8+ T cells sorted from blood, taken in a trial of the OX40 agonist ivuxolimab. The receptor comes from an adult with an advanced solid tumor such as melanoma, head and neck, liver or kidney cancer. CDR3: CASSQGTYAGYTF. CDR3 DNA sequence: TGTGCCAGCAGCCAAGGGACATACGCGGGCTACACCTTC.